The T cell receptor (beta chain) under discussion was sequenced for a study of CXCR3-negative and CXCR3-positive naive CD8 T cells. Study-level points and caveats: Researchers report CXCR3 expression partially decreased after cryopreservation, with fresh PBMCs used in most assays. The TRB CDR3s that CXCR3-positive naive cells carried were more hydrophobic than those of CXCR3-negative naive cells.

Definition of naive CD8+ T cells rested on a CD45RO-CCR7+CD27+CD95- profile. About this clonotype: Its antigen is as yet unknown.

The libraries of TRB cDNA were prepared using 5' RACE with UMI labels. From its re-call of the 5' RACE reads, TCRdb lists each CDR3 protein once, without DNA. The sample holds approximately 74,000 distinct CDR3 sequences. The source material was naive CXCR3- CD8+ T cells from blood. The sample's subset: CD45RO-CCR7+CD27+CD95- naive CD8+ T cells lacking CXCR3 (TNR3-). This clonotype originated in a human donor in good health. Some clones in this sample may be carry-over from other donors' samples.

This CDR3 is CASSQDLDRYNEQFF. The J gene is TRBJ2-1, the V gene TRBV3-1; TCRdb lists TRBD1, though no DNA is available to test this call. Germline CDR1 is LGHDT and CDR2 is YNNKEL (reference sequence). The CDR3 is 15 amino acids.